Listed below are T cell receptor beta chains from one sample, sequenced in a study of T cells in narcolepsy. Assay used: immunoSEQ multiplex PCR; TCRdb lists only in-frame clones, some missing. Among roughly 20,000 clones listed, 70% to 90% were seen once. The sample consisted of memory (CD45RA-) CD4+ T cells from blood. These receptors were collected from a human donor in good health. Each CDR3 is given with its conserved first and last residue. D genes are given only for firm matches. The size field is filled for only some rows; it gives once, few, many or a size class.

d_call: NA; v_call: TRBV4-3; j_call: TRBJ2-2; clone_size: NA; cdr3_nt: TGCGCCAGCAGCCAATTCGGGGCGAACACCGGGGAGCTGTTTTTT; cdr3_aa: CASSQFGANTGELFF
d_call: NA; v_call: TRBV6-1; j_call: TRBJ2-7; clone_size: NA; cdr3_nt: TGTGCCAGCAGTGGGGGCCAAAGGTACGAGCAGTACTTC; cdr3_aa: CASSGGQRYEQYF
d_call: TRBD1; v_call: TRBV10-2; j_call: TRBJ2-6; clone_size: NA; cdr3_nt: TGCGCCAGCAGTCCATCGACAGGGGGCTCTGGGGCCAACGTCCTGACTTTC; cdr3_aa: CASSPSTGGSGANVLTF
d_call: NA; v_call: TRBV5-1; j_call: TRBJ1-6; clone_size: NA; cdr3_nt: TGCGCCAGCAGCCCGGGACTGACTAATTCACCCCTCCACTTT; cdr3_aa: CASSPGLTNSPLHF
d_call: NA; v_call: TRBV7-8; j_call: TRBJ2-7; clone_size: NA; cdr3_nt: TGTGCCAGCAGCCCCAGAGGGGGAATTTCCTACGAGCAGTACTTC; cdr3_aa: CASSPRGGISYEQYF
d_call: TRBD2; v_call: TRBV7-2; j_call: TRBJ2-4; clone_size: NA; cdr3_nt: TGTGCCAGCAGCCCCCGGGGGGGCCCTCAGTACTTC; cdr3_aa: CASSPRGGPQYF
d_call: TRBD1; v_call: TRBV19; j_call: TRBJ1-2; clone_size: NA; cdr3_nt: TGTGCCAGTAGACCTCCCAGGACAGGGATTGTGCAGGATGGCTACACCTTC; cdr3_aa: CASRPPRTGIVQDGYTF
d_call: TRBD2; v_call: TRBV5-6; j_call: TRBJ2-3; clone_size: once; cdr3_nt: TGTGCCAGCAGCTTGGCGGCTAGCGGGGGTAATACGCAGTATTTT; cdr3_aa: CASSLAASGGNTQYF
d_call: NA; v_call: TRBV5-4; j_call: TRBJ1-5; clone_size: NA; cdr3_nt: TGTGCCAGCAGCTTGGACCCCCGGCAGCCCCAGCATTTT; cdr3_aa: CASSLDPRQPQHF
d_call: TRBD2; v_call: TRBV5-4; j_call: TRBJ2-5; clone_size: NA; cdr3_nt: TGCGCCAGCAGCTTGGGACTAGCGGTTGGGCAAGAGACCCAGTACTTC; cdr3_aa: CASSLGLAVGQETQYF
d_call: NA; v_call: TRBV14; j_call: TRBJ1-1; clone_size: NA; cdr3_nt: TGTGCCAGCAGCCAAGTAGACCAGGGGTGGAACACTGAAGCTTTCTTT; cdr3_aa: CASSQVDQGWNTEAFF
d_call: TRBD1; v_call: TRBV9; j_call: TRBJ1-6; clone_size: NA; cdr3_nt: TGTGCCAGCAGCGAGGGACAGGGGGCATCCTATAATTCACCCCTCCACTTT; cdr3_aa: CASSEGQGASYNSPLHF
d_call: NA; v_call: TRBV4-3; j_call: TRBJ2-3; clone_size: NA; cdr3_nt: TGCGCCAGCAGCCAATATGGACCCCCATCATCCGGAGATACGCAGTATTTT; cdr3_aa: CASSQYGPPSSGDTQYF
d_call: NA; v_call: TRBV6-6; j_call: TRBJ2-5; clone_size: NA; cdr3_nt: TGTGCCAGCAGTTGGGAGGACGGAGAGACCCAGTACTTC; cdr3_aa: CASSWEDGETQYF
d_call: TRBD1; v_call: TRBV29-1; j_call: TRBJ1-2; clone_size: NA; cdr3_nt: TGCAGCGTTGACGGGTGGGGGGACAGGGGGTCCTATGGCTACACCTTC; cdr3_aa: CSVDGWGDRGSYGYTF
d_call: TRBD1; v_call: TRBV7-8; j_call: TRBJ1-5; clone_size: NA; cdr3_nt: TGTGCCAGCAGCCACTATGGACAGGGCAATCAGCCCCAGCATTTT; cdr3_aa: CASSHYGQGNQPQHF
d_call: TRBD2; v_call: TRBV10-3; j_call: TRBJ2-2; clone_size: NA; cdr3_nt: TGTGCCATTCGCCGGACTAGCGGGGGCGATTACACCGGGGAGCTGTTTTTT; cdr3_aa: CAIRRTSGGDYTGELFF
d_call: NA; v_call: TRBV7-2; j_call: TRBJ1-5; clone_size: NA; cdr3_nt: TGTGCCAGCAGCTTGCAAGAAGATCAGCCCCAGCATTTT; cdr3_aa: CASSLQEDQPQHF
d_call: TRBD2; v_call: TRBV10-3; j_call: TRBJ2-3; clone_size: NA; cdr3_nt: TGTGCCATCAGTCCGACTAGCCCCACAGATACGCAGTATTTT; cdr3_aa: CAISPTSPTDTQYF
d_call: TRBD2; v_call: TRBV5-1; j_call: TRBJ2-1; clone_size: NA; cdr3_nt: TGCGCCAGCAGCTTGGGTCTGACTAGCCCCACCTACAATGAGCAGTTCTTC; cdr3_aa: CASSLGLTSPTYNEQFF
d_call: NA; v_call: TRBV4-2; j_call: TRBJ2-7; clone_size: NA; cdr3_nt: TGTGCCAGCAGCTTTACAGGGAGAGGGGAGCAGTACTTC; cdr3_aa: CASSFTGRGEQYF
d_call: TRBD2; v_call: TRBV7-2; j_call: TRBJ2-3; clone_size: NA; cdr3_nt: TGTGCCAGCAGCTTGTCTAGCGGGGGCGATACGCAGTATTTT; cdr3_aa: CASSLSSGGDTQYF
d_call: NA; v_call: TRBV4-1; j_call: TRBJ2-3; clone_size: NA; cdr3_nt: TGCGCCAGCAGTCCCAACCCTGGGGATACGCAGTATTTT; cdr3_aa: CASSPNPGDTQYF
d_call: TRBD2; v_call: TRBV27; j_call: TRBJ2-3; clone_size: NA; cdr3_nt: TGTGCCAGCAGACGGGGGGGGCTAAACACAGATACGCAGTATTTT; cdr3_aa: CASRRGGLNTDTQYF
d_call: NA; v_call: TRBV6-1; j_call: TRBJ2-7; clone_size: NA; cdr3_nt: TGTGCCAGCAGTCAACCGGGACTCCCCTACGAGCAGTACTTC; cdr3_aa: CASSQPGLPYEQYF
d_call: NA; v_call: TRBV7-9; j_call: TRBJ1-1; clone_size: NA; cdr3_nt: TGTGCCAGCAGCTTAGGGATAAACAGACGGAACACTGAAGCTTTCTTT; cdr3_aa: CASSLGINRRNTEAFF
d_call: TRBD1; v_call: TRBV6-1; j_call: TRBJ1-6; clone_size: once; cdr3_nt: TGTGCCAGCAGTTTAACCAGGGGGCCCAATTCACCCCTCCACTTT; cdr3_aa: CASSLTRGPNSPLHF
d_call: NA; v_call: TRBV12-5; j_call: TRBJ2-3; clone_size: NA; cdr3_nt: TGTGCTAGTGGTTCCCCGGGACGGAGGCCAGATACGCAGTATTTT; cdr3_aa: CASGSPGRRPDTQYF
d_call: TRBD1; v_call: TRBV5-1; j_call: TRBJ1-3; clone_size: NA; cdr3_nt: TGCGCCAGCAGCTCGGGACAGCCTGATACCACCATATATTTT; cdr3_aa: CASSSGQPDTTIYF
d_call: NA; v_call: TRBV10-3; j_call: TRBJ2-3; clone_size: NA; cdr3_nt: TGTGCCATCAGGGCCTCGCGGGGCCCTGAGGGAGATACGCAGTATTTT; cdr3_aa: CAIRASRGPEGDTQYF
d_call: TRBD1; v_call: TRBV5-8; j_call: TRBJ1-4; clone_size: NA; cdr3_nt: TGTGCCAGCAGTTTACCCGGGACAGGCGGAAGGAAACTGTTTTTT; cdr3_aa: CASSLPGTGGRKLFF
d_call: TRBD1; v_call: TRBV7-2; j_call: TRBJ1-5; clone_size: NA; cdr3_nt: TGTGCCACGAAACAGGGGGCTTTGGGCAATCAGCCCCAGCATTTT; cdr3_aa: CATKQGALGNQPQHF